The 21 T cell receptor beta chains below come from one sample, sequenced in a study of chemoradiotherapy in HPV16-positive cancers (dated by TCRdb to 2022 to 2024). Library preparation was by the immunoSEQ multiplex PCR assay. The table was pulled from immuneACCESS by TCRdb, which kept in-frame rearrangements only. Such tables lose some clones; where checked, under half of the loss comes from unresolved V genes, and the rest has no known cause. Here the sample has under 15,000 clones; 85% to 90% occur a single time. 4.5% to 7% of the sample is taken by the ten largest. The specimen was blood, collected from a patient who underwent chemoradiotherapy. All receptors come from a human donor with HPV-associated anogenital cancer.

This clone has a single count. This rearrangement joins TRBV6-1 to TRBJ1-5, with D possibly matching TRBD1 (6 bases). The germline gives CDR1 MNHNS, CDR2 SASEGT. The CDR3 has 15 residues. Trimming pared 2 bases from V and 1 base from J, leaving 9 bases between. For the CDR3, the DNA is TGTGCCAGCAGTGAAACAGGGAACAGCAATCAGCCCCAGCATTTT. It is translated as CASSETGNSNQPQHF.

The chain has TRBV7-2 and TRBJ2-7; 10 nucleotides match TRBD2. V gave up 3 bases and J gave up 2 bases; unmatched junction bases: 4. This CDR3 is built from 15 residues. Germline-derived CDR1 and CDR2 are SGHTA and FQGNSA. The CDR3: CASSFVLAGTYEQYF. The DNA of the CDR3 is TGTGCCAGCAGCTTTGTACTAGCGGGGACCTACGAGCAGTACTTC.

The chain links TRBV18 to TRBJ1-1; 7 bases agree with TRBD1. V shed 2 bases, J shed 3 bases, and the junction held 3 bases outside the gene matches. The germline gives CDR1 KGHSH, CDR2 LQKENI. This CDR3 contains 14 residues. In DNA, the CDR3 is TGTGCCAGCTCACCAGCCAGGGGGGACACTGAAGCTTTCTTT. This gives the protein CASSPARGDTEAFF.

In regard to this clone: The sample holds other DNA sequences that translate to the same CDR3. This chain links TRBV5-4 with TRBJ2-5, with D possibly called TRBD1 or TRBD2 (5 bases each). Germline CDR1 reads SGHNT; CDR2 reads YYREEE (reference sequence). This CDR3 is built from 16 residues. V lost 0 bases and J lost 0, with 12 bases in between. CDR3 region: CASSLVSGSNQETQYF. CDR3 coding DNA: TGTGCCAGCAGCTTGGTGTCAGGGAGTAACCAAGAGACCCAGTACTTC.

This rearrangement joins TRBV5-6 to TRBJ2-3; D tentatively reads TRBD1 or TRBD2 (5 bases each). The CDR3 length is 15 residues. V shed 0 bases and J shed 1 base, with 9 bases lying between them. Germline V CDR1 and CDR2: SGHDT, YYEEEE. The CDR3 protein is CASSLGGVGTDTQYF. The CDR3 DNA reads as TGTGCCAGCAGCTTGGGAGGGGTGGGCACAGATACGCAGTATTTT.

The V call is TRBV5-1, the J call TRBJ2-3; D uncertain. Germline-derived CDR1 and CDR2 are SGHRS and YFSETQ. V shed 5 bases and J shed 2 bases, with 9 bases lying between them. This CDR3 contains 13 residues. The CDR3 coding sequence is TGCGCCAGCAGTCAGCCAGCCACAGATACGCAGTATTTT. Encoded protein: CASSQPATDTQYF.

The chain uses TRBV5-1 and TRBJ1-4; D gene uncertain. Germline-derived CDR1 and CDR2 are SGHRS and YFSETQ. Between the trimmed V and J ends, which lost 2 bases and 8 bases, there was a span of 10 bases. The CDR3 has 13 residues. CDR3 protein: CASSFDQAEKLFF. The CDR3 DNA is TGCGCCAGCAGCTTCGACCAAGCCGAAAAACTGTTTTTT.

The chain carries TRBV2 and TRBJ1-1; 10 nucleotides line up with TRBD1. J lost 1 base, V lost 7 bases, and 9 bases had no gene match. CDR1 and CDR2 from the germline V gene are SNHLY and FYNNEI. The CDR3 contains 16 residues. For the CDR3, the DNA is TGTGCCAGCACTGACGGACAGGGGGTCTCGAACACTGAAGCTTTCTTT. Translation: CASTDGQGVSNTEAFF.

The rearrangement uses TRBV4-2 and TRBJ2-1; tentative D call: TRBD2 (7 bases). CDR3 length equals 16 residues. Trimming removed 2 bases from V and 7 bases from J, with 18 bases in between. The V gene's germline CDR1 is LGHNA and CDR2 YNFKEQ. CDR3 coding DNA: TGTGCCAGCAGCCAAATTTGGGGGGGGGCCAGTAATGAGCAGTTCTTC. This gives the protein CASSQIWGGASNEQFF.

The CDR3, as DNA: TGTGCCAGTAGTACCCTTGGAAATACGCAGTATTTT. The encoded protein is CASSTLGNTQYF. The V gene is TRBV19, the J gene TRBJ2-3; D unresolved. The V gene lost 4 bases and the J gene lost 7 bases, with 9 bases spanning the gap. The CDR3 length is 12 residues. Germline assignment: CDR1 LNHDA and CDR2 SQIVND (reference sequence). The full variable domain, in which reference TRBV19 and TRBJ2-3 provide the parts outside the CDR3, is DGGITQSPKYLFRKEGQNVTLSCEQNLNHDAMYWYRQDPGQGLRLIYYSQIVNDFQKGDIAEGYSVSREKKESFPLTVTSAQKNPTAFYLCASSTLGNTQYFGPGTRLTVL.

The V and J genes are TRBV6-1 and TRBJ1-5; D not resolved. There are 11 residues in the CDR3. V dropped 2 bases and J dropped 13 bases, with 9 bases sitting between them. Germline assignment: CDR1 MNHNS and CDR2 SASEGT. CDR3 sequence reads: CASSEKRSQHF. The CDR3 DNA follows: TGTGCCAGCAGTGAAAAACGGTCACAGCATTTT.

J is TRBJ1-5 and V is TRBV18, with D hard to call. The V gene's germline CDR1 is KGHSH and CDR2 LQKENI. The CDR3 is made up of 14 amino acids. V was cut by 1 base and J by 4 bases, with 8 bases left in between. The CDR3 loop reads CASSPQGMNQPQHF. Written as DNA, the CDR3 is TGTGCCAGCTCACCACAGGGCATGAATCAGCCCCAGCATTTT.

Concerning this clone itself: Mismatch with germline at one junction end may stem from a read error. This chain links TRBV7-3 with TRBJ1-2, with TRBD1 identical over 7 bases. The length of the CDR3 is 16 residues. The germline CDR1 and CDR2 sequences are SGHTA and FQGTGA. CDR3 DNA sequence: TGTGCCAGCAGCCTAACCGGAGGGACAGAGACAAATGGCTACACCTTC. Protein: CASSLTGGTETNGYTF.

This chain connects TRBV30 to TRBJ1-5, with TRBD1 identical over 8 bases. The CDR3 has 15 residues. Germline V gene lookup returns CDR1 GTSNPN and CDR2 SVGIG (reference sequence). Unmatched junction bases numbered 5, after V lost 3 bases and J lost 1 base. The CDR3 DNA reads TGTGCCTGGAGCCGACGACAGGGGAGCAATCAGCCCCAGCATTTT. It yields the protein CAWSRRQGSNQPQHF.

Only one count was recorded for this clone. The rearrangement links TRBV4-1 to TRBJ2-2; possible D gene TRBD1, 6 bases. The CDR3 has 16 residues. The germline V gene encodes CDR1 MGHRA and CDR2 YSYEKL. V was cut by 3 bases and J by 4 bases, with 15 bases left in between. This CDR3 is CASSQGAETLTGELFF. Written as DNA, the CDR3 is TGCGCCAGCAGCCAGGGGGCGGAGACCCTCACCGGGGAGCTGTTTTTT.

This sequence joins TRBV4-1 and TRBJ2-3; TRBD2 agrees at 10 bases. The CDR3 is 17 residues long. Germline V gives CDR1 MGHRA, CDR2 YSYEKL. The ends lost 0 bases at V and 7 bases at J; junction bases unmatched: 10. CDR3 loop: CASSQDHAAGGRNTQYF. The CDR3 region has the DNA TGCGCCAGCAGCCAAGATCATGCAGCGGGGGGGAGGAATACGCAGTATTTT.

The CDR3 DNA sequence: TGTGCCAGCAAACTACAGGGTCTCGGTAACACTGAAGCTTTCTTT. Translating it yields CASKLQGLGNTEAFF. The chain employs TRBV27 and TRBJ1-1; possibly TRBD1 for D (6 bases). Germline V gene lookup returns CDR1 MNHEY and CDR2 SMNVEV (reference sequence). CDR3 length: 15 residues. V lost 7 bases and J lost 2, with 17 bases in between.

This clone was counted a single time. V is TRBV9 and J is TRBJ1-1, with D possibly being TRBD1 (5 bases). This CDR3 is 14 amino acids long. Trimming left V 0 bases short and J 5 bases short, with 11 bases between. The germline V gene encodes CDR1 SGDLS and CDR2 YYNGEE. Here the CDR3 reads CASSVAEGLTEAFF. CDR3 coding DNA: TGTGCCAGCAGCGTAGCGGAGGGGTTAACTGAAGCTTTCTTT. The full variable domain, in which reference TRBV9 and TRBJ1-1 provide the parts outside the CDR3, is DSGVTQTPKHLITATGQRVTLRCSPRSGDLSVYWYQQSLDQGLQFLIQYYNGEERAKGNILERFSAQQFPDLHSELNLSSLELGDSALYFCASSVAEGLTEAFFGQGTRLTVV.

This chain links TRBV6-6 with TRBJ1-1, with a tentative D call TRBD1 (6 bases). The V and J ends lost 8 bases and 4 bases respectively, with 20 bases between them. CDR3 length: 15 amino acids. The germline V gene encodes CDR1 MNHNY and CDR2 SVGAGI (reference sequence). The CDR3 DNA reads TGTGCCAGCCACTTACAGGGCGATAGCGGCACTGAAGCTTTCTTT. This encodes CASHLQGDSGTEAFF.

The rearrangement joins TRBV5-8 to TRBJ2-7; D gene ambiguous. This CDR3 contains 15 residues. CDR1 and CDR2 (germline): SGHTS, YDEGEE. The V end lost 0 bases, the J end lost 0 bases, and 10 bases lay between the germline ends. The CDR3 region is CASSLGQVLSYEQYF. As DNA, the CDR3 is TGTGCCAGCAGCTTGGGTCAGGTTCTCTCCTACGAGCAGTACTTC.

The J gene is TRBJ2-1, the V gene TRBV27; 8 nucleotides align to TRBD2. Per the germline V gene, CDR1 is MNHEY and CDR2 is SMNVEV (reference sequence). J was trimmed by 7 bases and V by 5 bases; bases with no gene match: 13. CDR3 size: 16 residues. CDR3 nucleotide sequence: TGTGCCAGCAGTCTCTTCGGGGGGGGCCAGGGGAATGAGCAGTTCTTC. Its protein product is CASSLFGGGQGNEQFF.